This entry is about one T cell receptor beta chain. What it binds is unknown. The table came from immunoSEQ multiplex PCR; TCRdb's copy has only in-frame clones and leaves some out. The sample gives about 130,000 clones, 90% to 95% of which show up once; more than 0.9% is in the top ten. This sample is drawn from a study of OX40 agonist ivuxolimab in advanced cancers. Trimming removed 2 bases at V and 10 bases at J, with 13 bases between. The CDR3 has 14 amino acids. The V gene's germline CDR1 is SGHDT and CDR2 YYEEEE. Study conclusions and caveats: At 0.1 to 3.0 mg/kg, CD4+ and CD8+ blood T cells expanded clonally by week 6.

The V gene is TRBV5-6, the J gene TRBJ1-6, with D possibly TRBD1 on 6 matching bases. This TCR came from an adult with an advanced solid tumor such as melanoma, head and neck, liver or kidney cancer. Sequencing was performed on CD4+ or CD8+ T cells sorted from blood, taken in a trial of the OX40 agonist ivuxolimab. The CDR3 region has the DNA TGTGCCAGCAGCTTTCCGTCGGGGGGCTCACCCCTCCACTTT. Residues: CASSFPSGGSPLHF. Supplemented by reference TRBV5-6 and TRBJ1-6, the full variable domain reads DAGVTQSPTHLIKTRGQQVTLRCSPKSGHDTVSWYQQALGQGPQFIFQYYEEEERQRGNFPDRFSGHQFPNYSSELNVNALLLGDSALYLCASSFPSGGSPLHFGNGTRLTVT.